The 26 T cell receptor beta chains listed next were all sequenced from one sample in a study of blood T cell repertoires in COVID-19 (dated by TCRdb to the early 2020s). To prepare the library, the immunoSEQ multiplex PCR assay was applied. What TCRdb holds here is the immuneACCESS table cut down to in-frame rearrangements. Part of the clones is not present; checked against another copy, under half of the missing clones reflect an unresolved V gene, and the others are unexplained. Within this sample are more than 300,000 clones, with just under 90% of them counted one time only. The ten largest clones capture over 1.5% of the sample. Sequences were obtained from peripheral blood. The source is a woman aged 25-40 years with COVID-19, enrolled during active disease.

This clone came up once. The chain is built from TRBV3-1 (or the pseudogene TRBV3-2) and TRBJ1-5; D is possibly TRBD1 (5 bases). There are 15 residues in the CDR3. With 0 bases removed from V and 6 bases from J, the gap between germline ends came to 12 bases. Per germline, CDR1 LGHDT and CDR2 YNNKEL (reference sequence). This chain's CDR3 is CASSQDSRRGQPQHF. CDR3 in DNA: TGTGCCAGCAGCCAAGATTCTAGAAGGGGTCAGCCCCAGCATTTT.

CDR3 region: CAWKGGPYNSPLHF. The CDR3 coding sequence is TGTGCCTGGAAAGGGGGCCCCTATAATTCACCCCTCCACTTT. The chain recombines TRBV30 with TRBJ1-6; 7 nucleotides align to TRBD1. CDR1 and CDR2 (germline): GTSNPN, SVGIG (reference sequence). J gave up 2 bases and V 4 bases, and 2 bases lay outside the gene matches. This CDR3 spans 14 amino acids.

The chain combines TRBV2 with TRBJ1-2, with D possibly matching TRBD1 (5 bases). The CDR3 is 16 amino acids. Germline values: CDR1 SNHLY, CDR2 FYNNEI. The V end was cut by 2 bases, the J end by 6 bases, with 19 bases between. For the CDR3, the DNA is TGTGCCAGCAGTGAACCCTGGGGCGTGTGGCAGGATGGCTACACCTTC. Protein sequence: CASSEPWGVWQDGYTF.

This clone is a singleton in its sample. The V and J genes are TRBV6-5 and TRBJ2-1; D is perhaps TRBD2 (6 bases). The ends were cut back, 2 bases at V and 7 bases at J, with 15 bases in the middle. The CDR3 consists of 15 residues. In germline, CDR1 is MNHEY, CDR2 SVGAGI. CDR3 sequence (DNA): TGTGCCAGCAGTTACGATGTCGGGGGTAGGAATGAGCAGTTCTTC. Protein product: CASSYDVGGRNEQFF.

The chain couples TRBV7-9 to TRBJ1-2; unclear D gene. Germline V CDR1 and CDR2: SEHNR, FQNEAQ (reference sequence). This CDR3 has 13 residues. V gave up 3 bases and J gave up 7 bases, with 12 bases separating them. In DNA, the CDR3 is TGTGCCAGCAGCTTCCCTGGAGATGGTGGCTACACCTTC. Its translation: CASSFPGDGGYTF.

The rearrangement joins TRBV5-4 to TRBJ2-3; tentatively, D is TRBD2 (6 bases). Between the trimmed V and J ends, which lost 7 bases and 3 bases, there was a span of 15 bases. The length of the CDR3 is 14 residues. Germline V gene lookup returns CDR1 SGHNT and CDR2 YYREEE (reference sequence). In DNA form, the CDR3 reads TGTGCCAGCCGTACCGGAGGGGAAACAGATACGCAGTATTTT. As protein: CASRTGGETDTQYF.

The chain is built from TRBV29-1 and TRBJ2-7; D remains ambiguous. The CDR3 length is 13 residues. V lost 3 bases and J lost 0, with 9 bases in between. The germline gives CDR1 SQVTM, CDR2 ANQGSEA. Written as DNA, the CDR3 is TGCAGCGTTGAGCATCCGAGCTCCTACGAGCAGTACTTC. This codes for CSVEHPSSYEQYF.

The chain recombines TRBV4-1 with TRBJ2-5; 8 nucleotides align to TRBD1. Germline trimming cut 3 bases from V and 3 bases from J; bases unmatched to any gene: 3. Germline V gene data show CDR1 as MGHRA and CDR2 as YSYEKL. CDR3 length: 14 residues. The CDR3 DNA sequence: TGCGCCAGCAGCCACAAGACAGGGGAAGAGACCCAGTACTTC. Translation gives CASSHKTGEETQYF.

Only a few counts were recorded for this clone. V and J are TRBV18 and TRBJ1-1; perhaps TRBD1 as D (6 bases). The CDR3 has 13 amino acids. V was pared by 8 bases and J by 1 base, with 11 bases between. The germline V gene encodes CDR1 KGHSH and CDR2 LQKENI. This chain's CDR3 is CASRDTPNTEAFF. In DNA form, the CDR3 reads TGTGCCAGCCGGGACACCCCGAACACTGAAGCTTTCTTT.

V usage is TRBV6-5 and J usage is TRBJ2-7; 7 bases align to TRBD2. The ends lost 2 bases at V and 5 bases at J; junction bases unmatched: 6. Germline CDR1 reads MNHEY; CDR2 reads SVGAGI. The CDR3 covers 14 residues. CDR3 sequence reads: CASSYGEGRHEQYF. The CDR3 DNA follows: TGTGCCAGCAGTTACGGGGAGGGTCGGCACGAGCAGTACTTC.

This chain uses TRBV3-1 (or the pseudogene TRBV3-2) with TRBJ2-1; 8 positions match TRBD2. Trimming cost V 1 base and J 9 bases; bases outside gene matches: 11. CDR1 LGHDT and CDR2 YNNKEL come from the germline V gene (reference sequence). The CDR3 consists of 16 residues. The CDR3 loop is CASSQVERGGRSEQFF. The CDR3 nucleotides are TGTGCCAGCAGCCAAGTGGAACGGGGGGGCCGAAGTGAGCAGTTCTTC.

V gene TRBV7-8 combines with J gene TRBJ1-6; D gene ambiguous. This CDR3 has 16 amino acids. Germline values: CDR1 SGHVS, CDR2 FQNEAQ. With 0 bases removed from V and 7 bases from J, the gap between germline ends came to 13 bases. The CDR3 spells CASSLATIPGNSPLHF. The CDR3 DNA sequence: TGTGCCAGCAGCTTAGCTACTATTCCCGGAAATTCACCCCTCCACTTT.

A word on this clone: Distinct nucleotide sequences in the sample also encode this CDR3. This chain links TRBV18 with TRBJ1-1, with D possibly matching TRBD1 (5 bases). From germline, CDR1 is KGHSH and CDR2 LQKENI. The CDR3 extends over 14 amino acids. V was clipped by 2 bases and J by 2 bases, with 9 bases between them. The CDR3 coding sequence is TGTGCCAGCTCACCAGTCGGGGGTAACACTGAAGCTTTCTTT. Translating it yields CASSPVGGNTEAFF.

V gene TRBV7-9 combines with J gene TRBJ2-3, with a tentative D call TRBD2 (6 bases). There are 15 residues in the CDR3. Germline V gene lookup returns CDR1 SEHNR and CDR2 FQNEAQ (reference sequence). The V end was cut by 0 bases, the J end by 6 bases, with 13 bases between. The CDR3 spells CASSLARGSGDTQYF. Written as DNA, the CDR3 is TGTGCCAGCAGCTTAGCGCGGGGAAGCGGGGATACGCAGTATTTT.

The chain joins TRBV7-2 to TRBJ2-1; TRBD2 agrees at 8 bases. The J segment lost 7 bases and the V segment lost 5 bases, leaving 10 bases of the junction unmatched. The germline CDR1 and CDR2 sequences are SGHTA and FQGNSA. The CDR3 contains 15 residues. This CDR3 reads CASSPWPGGPNEQFF. The CDR3 DNA reads TGTGCCAGCAGCCCTTGGCCGGGGGGGCCTAATGAGCAGTTCTTC.

This chain uses TRBV6-5 with TRBJ1-1; D is possibly TRBD1 (5 bases). CDR1 MNHEY and CDR2 SVGAGI come from the germline V gene. Trimming cost V 7 bases and J 4 bases, with 10 bases left between them. This CDR3 is 12 amino acids long. CDR3 sequence reads: CASITGGTEAFF. In nucleotides, the CDR3 is TGTGCCAGCATAACGGGGGGCACTGAAGCTTTCTTT.

The chain recombines TRBV5-1 with TRBJ2-2; TRBD1 might be the D (6 bases). The CDR3 totals 16 residues. Trimming pared 7 bases from V and 2 bases from J, leaving 18 bases between. CDR1 is SGHRS, CDR2 YFSETQ, per germline. CDR3 sequence (DNA): TGCGCCAGCGGGACCGGGGACACCCAAAACACCGGGGAGCTGTTTTTT. Translation: CASGTGDTQNTGELFF.

This rearrangement joins TRBV28 to TRBJ2-7; unclear D gene. V was trimmed by 4 bases and J by 0 bases, leaving 7 bases between them. CDR3 size: 13 residues. Per germline, CDR1 MDHEN and CDR2 SYDVKM. The CDR3 is CASSSQISYEQYV. CDR3 nucleotide sequence: TGTGCCAGCAGTTCGCAGATCTCCTACGAGCAGTACGTC.

The V gene is TRBV18, the J gene TRBJ1-4; TRBD1 agrees at 7 bases. Unmatched junction bases numbered 6, after V lost 0 bases and J lost 8 bases. This CDR3 region has 15 residues. CDR1 and CDR2 (germline): KGHSH, LQKENI. For the CDR3, the DNA is TGTGCCAGCTCACCACCCGGGCAGGGGGGAGAAAAACTGTTTTTT. It translates to CASSPPGQGGEKLFF.

The chain joins TRBV27 to TRBJ1-6, with TRBD1 matching over 8 bases. The CDR3 length is 16 residues. The J segment lost 6 bases and the V segment lost 5 bases, leaving 9 bases of the junction unmatched. CDR1 is MNHEY and CDR2 is SMNVEV in the germline V gene (reference sequence). The CDR3 region is CASSLSWDRRNSPLHF. The CDR3 DNA reads TGTGCCAGCAGTCTCTCCTGGGACAGGCGTAATTCACCCCTCCACTTT.

About this clone itself: This CDR3 is also generated by other DNA sequences in the sample. The chain combines TRBV12-3 or TRBV12-4 with TRBJ1-2; D gene unclear. The CDR3 loop spans 12 amino acids. Between the trimmed V and J ends, which lost 6 bases and 4 bases, there was a span of 9 bases. CDR3: CASSPDSYGYTF. The CDR3 DNA sequence: TGTGCCAGCAGCCCAGACTCCTATGGCTACACCTTC.

In its sample, this clone was seen once. In DNA, the CDR3 is TGTGCCAGCAGTTCAGGGACAGGGTTGTTTCAGCCCCAGCATTTT. Translated, it gives CASSSGTGLFQPQHF. The chain has TRBV28 and TRBJ1-5, with 9 bases matching TRBD1. With 4 bases clipped from V and 6 bases from J, the junction kept 7 bases outside the gene matches. There are 15 residues in the CDR3. Germline-derived CDR1 and CDR2 are MDHEN and SYDVKM. The variable domain in full, completed from reference TRBV28 and TRBJ1-5, reads DVKVTQSSRYLVKRTGEKVFLECVQDMDHENMFWYRQDPGLGLRLIYFSYDVKMKEKGDIPEGYSVSREKKERFSLILESASTNQTSMYLCASSSGTGLFQPQHFGDGTRLSIL.

This clone was observed a single time. The V and J genes are TRBV7-8 and TRBJ2-7, with TRBD2 matching 7 bases. There are 14 residues in the CDR3. V shed 1 base and J 4 bases; nucleotides not matched to a gene: 4. The germline gives CDR1 SGHVS, CDR2 FQNEAQ. CDR3 in DNA: TGTGCCAGCAGCTTAGGCCGAGCGGGGTACGAGCAGTACGTC. Encoded protein: CASSLGRAGYEQYV.

The rearrangement links TRBV27 to TRBJ2-3; D is uncertain. The CDR3 runs to 11 residues. Trimming shortened V by 3 bases and J by 6 bases, and 4 bases separated the two germline ends. Germline V lookup: CDR1 MNHEY, CDR2 SMNVEV (reference sequence). The CDR3 nucleotides are TGTGCCAGCAGTTTCCGGGATACGCAGTATTTT. Protein sequence: CASSFRDTQYF.

The V and J genes are TRBV19 and TRBJ1-3; 8 nucleotides match TRBD1. V lost 3 bases to trimming and J lost 4 bases; unmatched junction nucleotides: 8. The CDR3 loop spans 16 amino acids. Germline V gives CDR1 LNHDA, CDR2 SQIVND (reference sequence). The CDR3: CASSIDETGVGNTIYF. DNA for the CDR3: TGTGCCAGTAGTATTGATGAGACAGGGGTCGGAAACACCATATATTTT.

The gene calls are TRBV5-1 and TRBJ2-6; TRBD1 is a possible D gene (6 bases). The CDR3 sequence is 18 residues long. The V end lost 0 bases, the J end lost 1 base, and 14 bases lay between the germline ends. The germline V gene encodes CDR1 SGHRS and CDR2 YFSETQ. The CDR3 DNA reads as TGCGCCAGCAGCTTGGCCGGGGACACAATTTCTGGGGCCAACGTCCTGACTTTC. It is translated as CASSLAGDTISGANVLTF. The full variable domain, completed using reference TRBV5-1 and TRBJ2-6, is KAGVTQTPRYLIKTRGQQVTLSCSPISGHRSVSWYQQTPGQGLQFLFEYFSETQRNKGNFPGRFSGRQFSNSRSEMNVSTLELGDSALYLCASSLAGDTISGANVLTFGAGSRLTVL.